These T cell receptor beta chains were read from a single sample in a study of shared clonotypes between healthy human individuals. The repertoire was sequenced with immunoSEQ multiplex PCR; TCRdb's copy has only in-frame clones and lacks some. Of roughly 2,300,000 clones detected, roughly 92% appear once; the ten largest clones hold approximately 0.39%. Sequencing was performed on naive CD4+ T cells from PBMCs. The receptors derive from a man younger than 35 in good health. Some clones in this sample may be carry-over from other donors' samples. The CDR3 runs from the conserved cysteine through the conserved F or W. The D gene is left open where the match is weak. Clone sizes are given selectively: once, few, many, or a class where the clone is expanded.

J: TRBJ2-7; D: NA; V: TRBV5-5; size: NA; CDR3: CASSPSSGEQYF; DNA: TGTGCCAGCAGCCCGTCTTCCGGGGAGCAGTACTTC
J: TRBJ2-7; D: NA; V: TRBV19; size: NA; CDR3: CASSIGREQYF; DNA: TGTGCCAGTAGTATAGGGAGGGAGCAGTACTTC
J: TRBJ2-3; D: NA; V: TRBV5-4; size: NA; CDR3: CASSLVGSYTQYF; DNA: TGTGCCAGCAGCTTGGTCGGGTCTTATACGCAGTATTTT
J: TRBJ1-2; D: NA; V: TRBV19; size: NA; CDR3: CASRVQDYGYTF; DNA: TGTGCCAGTAGAGTACAGGACTATGGCTACACCTTC
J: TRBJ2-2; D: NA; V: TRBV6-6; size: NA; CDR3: CASSYGLAGGAGELFF; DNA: TGTGCCAGCAGTTACGGGTTGGCAGGGGGGGCCGGGGAGCTGTTTTTT
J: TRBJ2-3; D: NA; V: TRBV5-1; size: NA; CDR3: CASSGAGTRGDTQYF; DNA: TGCGCCAGCAGCGGGGCGGGGACGCGGGGAGATACGCAGTATTTT
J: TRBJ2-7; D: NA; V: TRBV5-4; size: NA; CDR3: CASSLGWQGGYEQYF; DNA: TGTGCCAGCAGCTTGGGTTGGCAGGGCGGTTACGAGCAGTACTTC
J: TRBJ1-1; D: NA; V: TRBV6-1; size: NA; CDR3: CASSERSGGPTEAFF; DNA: TGTGCCAGCAGTGAAAGGTCGGGGGGGCCCACTGAAGCTTTCTTT
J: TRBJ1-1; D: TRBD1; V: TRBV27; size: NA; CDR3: CASSPYDRGNTEAFF; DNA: TGTGCCAGCAGTCCATACGACAGGGGGAACACTGAAGCTTTCTTT
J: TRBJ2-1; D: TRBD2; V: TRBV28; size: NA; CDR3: CASSFESGSYEQFF; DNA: TGTGCCAGCAGTTTTGAAAGCGGGAGCTATGAGCAGTTCTTC
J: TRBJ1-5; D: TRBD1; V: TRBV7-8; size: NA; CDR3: CASSSLPGTGANQPQHF; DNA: TGTGCCAGCAGCTCCCTACCCGGGACAGGGGCAAATCAGCCCCAGCATTTT
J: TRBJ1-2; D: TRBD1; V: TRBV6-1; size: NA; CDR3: CASSDSSSTGNYGYTF; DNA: TGTGCCAGCAGTGACAGTTCCTCGACAGGGAACTATGGCTACACCTTC
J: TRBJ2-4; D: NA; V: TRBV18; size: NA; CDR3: CASSTYREDIQYF; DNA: TGTGCCAGCTCAACGTACAGAGAGGACATTCAGTACTTC
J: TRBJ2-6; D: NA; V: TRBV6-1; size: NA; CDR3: CASSDRRPSGANVLTF; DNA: TGTGCCAGCAGTGATCGACGGCCTTCTGGGGCCAACGTCCTGACTTTC
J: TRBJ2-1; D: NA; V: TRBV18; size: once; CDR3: CASSPAASEYNEQFF; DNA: TGTGCCAGCTCACCGGCCGCTAGTGAGTACAATGAGCAGTTCTTC
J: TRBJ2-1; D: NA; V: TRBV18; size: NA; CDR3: CASSPNRQEQFF; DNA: TGTGCCAGCTCACCGAACCGACAGGAGCAGTTCTTC
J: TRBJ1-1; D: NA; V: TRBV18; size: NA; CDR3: CASSPRRGNTEAFF; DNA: TGTGCCAGCTCACCGCGCAGGGGGAACACTGAAGCTTTCTTT
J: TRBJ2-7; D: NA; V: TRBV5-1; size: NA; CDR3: CASSLQVGAGYEQYF; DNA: TGCGCCAGCAGCTTGCAGGTTGGGGCCGGCTACGAGCAGTACTTC
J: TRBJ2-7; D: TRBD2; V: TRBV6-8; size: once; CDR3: CASSYSNGRASYEQYF; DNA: TGTGCCAGCAGTTACTCGAACGGGAGGGCCTCCTACGAGCAGTACTTC
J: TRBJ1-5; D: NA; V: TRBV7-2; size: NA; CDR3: CASSLVVSLGSQPQHF; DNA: TGTGCCAGCAGCTTAGTGGTTAGTTTAGGTAGTCAGCCCCAGCATTTT
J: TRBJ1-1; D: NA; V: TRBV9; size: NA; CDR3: CASSSRAGTAEAFF; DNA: TGTGCCAGCAGCAGCCGGGCCGGGACCGCTGAAGCTTTCTTT
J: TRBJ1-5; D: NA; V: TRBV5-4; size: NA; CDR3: CASSGGIDSNQPQHF; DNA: TGTGCCAGCAGCGGGGGGATAGATAGCAATCAGCCCCAGCATTTT
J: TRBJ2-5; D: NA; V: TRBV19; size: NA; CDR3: CASGPTAETQYF; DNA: TGTGCCAGTGGACCCACCGCGGAGACCCAGTACTTC
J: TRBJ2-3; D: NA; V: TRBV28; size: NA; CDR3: CASSPPLPGPSAYF; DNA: TGTGCCAGCAGTCCCCCCTTACCGGGCCCCTCAGCGTATTTT
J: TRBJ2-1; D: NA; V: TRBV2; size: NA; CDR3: CASSELGLSLRGLDVEQFF; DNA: TGTGCCAGCAGTGAATTGGGACTCTCGCTACGGGGTCTGGATGTTGAGCAGTTCTTC
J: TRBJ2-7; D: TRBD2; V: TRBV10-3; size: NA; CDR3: CAISRLAGPYEQYF; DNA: TGTGCCATCTCCCGACTAGCGGGCCCCTACGAGCAGTACTTC
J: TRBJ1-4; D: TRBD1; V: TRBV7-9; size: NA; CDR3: CASSPGQWELFF; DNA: TGTGCCAGCAGCCCGGGACAGTGGGAACTGTTTTTT
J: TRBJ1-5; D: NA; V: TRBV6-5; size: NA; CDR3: CASRDRTRGPQHF; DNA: TGTGCCAGCAGAGACAGAACCCGAGGGCCCCAGCATTTT
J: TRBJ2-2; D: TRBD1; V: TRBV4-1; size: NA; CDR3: CASSQSRGPGELFF; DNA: TGCGCCAGCAGCCAATCTAGGGGGCCCGGGGAGCTGTTTTTT
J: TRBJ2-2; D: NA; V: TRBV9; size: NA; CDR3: CASRRGQTNTGELFF; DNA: TGTGCCAGCAGGAGAGGACAGACGAACACCGGGGAGCTGTTTTTT
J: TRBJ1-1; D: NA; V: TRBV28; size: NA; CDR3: CASSIPGQNTEAFF; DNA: TGTGCCAGCAGTATTCCGGGACAGAACACTGAAGCTTTCTTT
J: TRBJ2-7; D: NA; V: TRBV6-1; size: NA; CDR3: CASSEGPGAAYEQYF; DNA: TGTGCCAGCAGTGAGGGGCCAGGGGCGGCCTACGAGCAGTACTTC
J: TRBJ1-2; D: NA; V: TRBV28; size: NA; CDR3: CASSLAENYGYTF; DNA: TGTGCCAGCAGCCTAGCAGAGAACTATGGCTACACCTTC
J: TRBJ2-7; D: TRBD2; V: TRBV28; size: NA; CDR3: CASSSPGGPFYEQYF; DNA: TGTGCCAGCAGCTCCCCGGGGGGGCCCTTCTACGAGCAGTACTTC
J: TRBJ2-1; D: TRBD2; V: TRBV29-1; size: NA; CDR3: CSVEPEAGGLYNEQFF; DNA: TGCAGCGTTGAACCAGAGGCGGGAGGGCTCTACAATGAGCAGTTCTTC
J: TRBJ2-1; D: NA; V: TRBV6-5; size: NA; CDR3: CASSYSATEVFF; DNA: TGTGCCAGCAGTTACAGTGCGACGGAGGTGTTCTTC
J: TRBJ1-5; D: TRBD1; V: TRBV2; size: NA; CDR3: CASSRTGGNQPQHF; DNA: TGTGCCAGCAGTAGGACAGGTGGGAATCAGCCCCAGCATTTT
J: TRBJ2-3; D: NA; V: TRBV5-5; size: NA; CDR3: CASSLSSPSTDTQYF; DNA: TGTGCCAGCAGCTTGTCGTCCCCTAGCACAGATACGCAGTATTTT
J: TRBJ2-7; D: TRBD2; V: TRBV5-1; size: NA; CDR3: CASSPSGMLYYEQYF; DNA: TGCGCCAGCAGCCCTAGCGGGATGCTATATTACGAGCAGTACTTC
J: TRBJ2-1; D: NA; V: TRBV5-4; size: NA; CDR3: CASSLSSRDYNEQFF; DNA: TGTGCCAGCAGCTTGTCATCGAGGGATTACAATGAGCAGTTCTTC
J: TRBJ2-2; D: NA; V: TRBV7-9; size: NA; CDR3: CASSLVRPKRQKGTGELFF; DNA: TGTGCCAGCAGCTTAGTGCGGCCCAAGCGGCAAAAGGGGACCGGGGAGCTGTTTTTT
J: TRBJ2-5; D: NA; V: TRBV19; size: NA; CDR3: CASSSGAETQYF; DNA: TGTGCCAGTAGTTCGGGGGCTGAGACCCAGTACTTC
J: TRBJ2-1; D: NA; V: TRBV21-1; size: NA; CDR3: CASSKAGGRGPIQNEQFF; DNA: TGTGCCAGCAGCAAAGCTGGGGGCAGGGGACCCATTCAGAATGAGCAGTTCTTC
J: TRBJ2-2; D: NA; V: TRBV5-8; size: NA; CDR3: CASSLGGHPPGELFF; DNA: TGTGCCAGCAGCTTGGGGGGGCACCCCCCCGGGGAGCTGTTTTTT
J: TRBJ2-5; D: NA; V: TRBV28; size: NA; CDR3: CASRGEGEVETQYF; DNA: TGTGCCAGCCGAGGGGAGGGGGAAGTCGAGACCCAGTACTTC
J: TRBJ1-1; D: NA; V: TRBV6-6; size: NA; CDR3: CASSYPGNTEAFF; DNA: TGTGCCAGCAGTTACCCGGGGAACACTGAAGCTTTCTTT
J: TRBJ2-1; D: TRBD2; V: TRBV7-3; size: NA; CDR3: CASSLGLVGEQFF; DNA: TGTGCCAGCAGCTTAGGACTAGTGGGTGAGCAGTTCTTC
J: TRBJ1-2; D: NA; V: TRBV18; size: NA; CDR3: CASSPFLGGMQSTYGYTF; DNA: TGTGCCAGCTCACCATTCTTGGGCGGGATGCAAAGCACCTATGGCTACACCTTC
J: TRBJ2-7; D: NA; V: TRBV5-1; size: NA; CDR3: CASSAVPPASSYEQYF; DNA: TGCGCCAGCAGCGCAGTCCCCCCGGCAAGCTCCTACGAGCAGTACTTC
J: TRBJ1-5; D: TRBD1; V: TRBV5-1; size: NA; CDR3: CASSPGTGSQPQHF; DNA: TGCGCCAGCAGCCCGGGGACAGGGTCACAGCCCCAGCATTTT
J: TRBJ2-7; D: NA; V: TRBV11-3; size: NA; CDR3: CASSLDFQRIKGYEQYF; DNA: TGTGCCAGCAGCTTAGACTTCCAGAGGATAAAGGGCTACGAGCAGTACTTC
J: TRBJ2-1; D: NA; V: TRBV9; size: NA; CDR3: CASSSGSTYNEQFF; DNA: TGTGCCAGCAGCTCCGGGAGTACCTACAATGAGCAGTTCTTC
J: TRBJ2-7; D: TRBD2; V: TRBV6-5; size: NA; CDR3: CASSYSLAVSSYEQYF; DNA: TGTGCCAGCAGTTACTCGCTAGCGGTTAGCTCCTACGAGCAGTACTTC
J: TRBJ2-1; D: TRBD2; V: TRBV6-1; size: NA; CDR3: CASSVGGSEYNEQFF; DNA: TGTGCCAGCAGTGTGGGCGGGAGTGAGTACAATGAGCAGTTCTTC